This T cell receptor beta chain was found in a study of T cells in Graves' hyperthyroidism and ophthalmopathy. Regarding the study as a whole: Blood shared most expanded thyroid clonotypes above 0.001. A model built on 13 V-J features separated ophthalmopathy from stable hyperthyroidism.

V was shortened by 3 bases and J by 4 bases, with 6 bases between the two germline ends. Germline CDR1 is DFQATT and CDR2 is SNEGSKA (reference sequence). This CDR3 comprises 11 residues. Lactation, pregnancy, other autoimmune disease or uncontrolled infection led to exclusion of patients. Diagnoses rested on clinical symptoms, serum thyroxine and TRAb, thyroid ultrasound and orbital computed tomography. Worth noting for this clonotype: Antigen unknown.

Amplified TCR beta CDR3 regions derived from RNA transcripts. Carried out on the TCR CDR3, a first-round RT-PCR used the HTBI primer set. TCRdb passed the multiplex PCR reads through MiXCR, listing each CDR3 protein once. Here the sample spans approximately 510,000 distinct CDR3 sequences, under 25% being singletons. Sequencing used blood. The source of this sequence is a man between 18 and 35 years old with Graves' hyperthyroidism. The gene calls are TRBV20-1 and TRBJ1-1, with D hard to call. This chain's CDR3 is CSASSATEAFF. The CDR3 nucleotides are TGCAGTGCTAGCAGCGCCACTGAAGCTTTCTTT.